The clone carrying this T cell receptor (beta chain) was counted a few times. The V gene end was trimmed by 7 bases and the J gene end by 9 bases; junction bases not matched to a gene: 6. Germline CDR1 reads GTSNPN; CDR2 reads SVGIG (reference sequence). CDR3 size: 11 residues. This sample is drawn from a study of blood T cell repertoires in COVID-19. Study in general: Samples of COVID-19 (acute and convalescent) were obtained from the United States, Italy and Spain. The analysed material was cDNA or gDNA that came from T cells, B-cell-depleted T cells, or PBMCs.

Original processing notes: Estimates of nucleated cell counts were drawn from the amplification of reference gene primers. Data came from immunoSEQ multiplex PCR; TCRdb stores just in-frame clones and leaves some out. The V and J calls and the clone size are those of that table, but D and trimming were determined from the DNA. The repertoire has tens of thousands of clones, more than 80% of them found once; the top ten carry roughly 8.1%. The J gene is TRBJ1-1, the V gene TRBV30; 9 nucleotides agree with TRBD1. The TCR sequence derives from a man between 25 and 39 years old with acute or convalescent COVID-19. The sequenced material came from peripheral blood. Here the CDR3 reads CASNRGRKAFF. For the CDR3, the DNA is TGTGCCTCTAACAGGGGGCGAAAAGCTTTCTTT.